A single sample gave rise to the 24 T cell receptor beta chains below, sequenced in a study of blood T cell repertoires in COVID-19. Produced via immunoSEQ multiplex PCR; TCRdb's table is partial and in-frame only. The repertoire includes under 95,000 clones, approximately 79% of them detected once, and approximately 26% sits in the top ten. The sequenced sample was peripheral blood. These receptors were taken from a man aged 60 to 69 with active or convalescent COVID-19.

V and J are TRBV24-1 and TRBJ1-1; 9 bases match TRBD1. The germline V gene encodes CDR1 KGHDR and CDR2 SFDVKD. CDR3 length: 13 amino acids. Trimming cost V 9 bases and J 1 base; bases outside gene matches: 2. The CDR3 loop reads CATGQGTNTEAFF. CDR3 coding DNA: TGTGCCACCGGACAGGGGACGAACACTGAAGCTTTCTTT.

This rearrangement joins TRBV5-5 to TRBJ1-1; D remains ambiguous. The CDR3 sequence is 13 residues long. V was pared by 1 base and J by 1 base, with 5 bases between. The germline V gene encodes CDR1 SGHKS and CDR2 YYEKEE (reference sequence). CDR3 sequence (DNA): TGTGCCAGCAGCTTGTTGGCGAACACTGAAGCTTTCTTT. Translating it yields CASSLLANTEAFF. The full variable domain, with the rest looked up from reference TRBV5-5 and TRBJ1-1, is DAGVTQSPTHLIKTRGQQVTLRCSPISGHKSVSWYQQVLGQGPQFIFQYYEKEERGRGNFPDRFSARQFPNYSSELNVNALLLGDSALYLCASSLLANTEAFFGQGTRLTVV.

The chain recombines TRBV30 with TRBJ1-3, with D uncertain. The V gene lost 1 base and the J gene lost 4 bases, with 8 bases spanning the gap. CDR3 length equals 13 residues. Germline V gives CDR1 GTSNPN, CDR2 SVGIG (reference sequence). Written as DNA, the CDR3 is TGTGCCTGGAGTGGTGCGCTAGGAAACACCATATATTTT. Its protein is CAWSGALGNTIYF.

V usage is TRBV28 and J usage is TRBJ1-1; 9 bases are shared with TRBD1. The V gene's germline CDR1 is MDHEN and CDR2 SYDVKM. This CDR3 has 15 residues. Trimming took 5 bases from V and 4 from J; bases not matched to a gene: 8. This chain's CDR3 is CASSPRQGGSTEAFF. DNA for the CDR3: TGTGCCAGCAGTCCCCGACAGGGGGGGAGCACTGAAGCTTTCTTT. Together with reference TRBV28 and TRBJ1-1, the CDR3 gives the full variable domain: DVKVTQSSRYLVKRTGEKVFLECVQDMDHENMFWYRQDPGLGLRLIYFSYDVKMKEKGDIPEGYSVSREKKERFSLILESASTNQTSMYLCASSPRQGGSTEAFFGQGTRLTVV.

This clone was seen only once. V is TRBV3-1 (or the pseudogene TRBV3-2) and J is TRBJ1-6; D is unclear. With 0 bases removed from V and 7 bases from J, the gap between germline ends came to 7 bases. The CDR3 has 14 amino acids. Germline V gene lookup returns CDR1 LGHDT and CDR2 YNNKEL (reference sequence). The CDR3 loop is CASSQDHGNSPLHF. In DNA, the CDR3 is TGTGCCAGCAGCCAAGATCACGGGAATTCACCCCTCCACTTT.

J is TRBJ2-7 and V is TRBV12-3 or TRBV12-4; D may be TRBD2 (5 bases). V lost 6 bases and J lost 6, with 9 bases in between. This CDR3 is 11 amino acids long. This chain's CDR3 is CASRLRGEQYF. The CDR3 DNA sequence: TGTGCCAGCAGACTCCGGGGCGAGCAGTACTTC.

CDR3 sequence reads: CSVGAGAGETQYF. The CDR3 DNA reads as TGCAGCGTTGGGGCAGGGGCGGGCGAGACCCAGTACTTC. V usage is TRBV29-1 and J usage is TRBJ2-5, with TRBD1 as a possible D gene (6 bases). Looked up from germline, CDR1 is SQVTM and CDR2 is ANQGSEA. The V gene lost 4 bases and the J gene lost 5 bases, with 14 bases spanning the gap. The CDR3 has 13 residues.

The CDR3: CASSRDRGTEGTQYF. As DNA, the CDR3 is TGCGCCAGCAGCAGAGACAGGGGGACGGAAGGGACCCAGTACTTC. The chain links TRBV5-1 to TRBJ2-5, with 9 positions matching TRBD1. V shed 4 bases and J 7 bases; nucleotides not matched to a gene: 11. Germline V CDR1 and CDR2: SGHRS, YFSETQ. The CDR3 has 15 amino acids.

The V call is TRBV7-2, the J call TRBJ1-1; possible D gene TRBD1, 6 bases. Between the trimmed V and J ends, which lost 5 bases and 4 bases, there was a span of 17 bases. Germline V gives CDR1 SGHTA, CDR2 FQGNSA. The CDR3 is 15 amino acids. The CDR3 DNA sequence: TGTGCCAGCAGCGAAACAGGGAGGGCGGGCACTGAAGCTTTCTTT. It specifies CASSETGRAGTEAFF. Using reference TRBV7-2 and TRBJ1-1 for the parts outside the CDR3, the full variable domain is GAGVSQSPSNKVTEKGKDVELRCDPISGHTALYWYRQSLGQGLEFLIYFQGNSAPDKSGLPSDRFSAERTGGSVSTLTIQRTQQEDSAVYLCASSETGRAGTEAFFGQGTRLTVV.

V is TRBV28 and J is TRBJ1-5, with D possibly matching TRBD1 (6 bases). V was cut by 5 bases and J by 0 bases, with 20 bases left in between. Germline CDR1 is MDHEN and CDR2 is SYDVKM. CDR3 size: 18 residues. CDR3 in DNA: TGTGCCAGCAGTAAACCGGGACAAGGAGAATATAGCAATCAGCCCCAGCATTTT. Translation gives CASSKPGQGEYSNQPQHF.

V is TRBV7-6 and J is TRBJ1-4, with TRBD1 identical over 9 bases. Germline trimming cut 4 bases from V and 8 bases from J; bases unmatched to any gene: 11. CDR1 SGHVS and CDR2 FNYEAQ come from the germline V gene. The CDR3 runs to 16 residues. The CDR3 reads CASSSTNRGRGEKLFF. For the CDR3, the DNA is TGTGCCAGCAGCTCGACCAACAGGGGGCGTGGGGAAAAACTGTTTTTT.

The gene calls are TRBV4-2 and TRBJ2-7; D remains ambiguous. Per the germline V gene, CDR1 is LGHNA and CDR2 is YNFKEQ. Trimming removed 5 bases from V and 2 bases from J, with 10 bases in between. The CDR3 covers 13 residues. CDR3 sequence: CASSSDGAYEQYF. CDR3 bases: TGTGCCAGCAGCTCCGACGGAGCCTACGAGCAGTACTTC.

This clone has just one count. The chain is built from TRBV6-6 and TRBJ2-2; D not certain. The V and J ends lost 5 bases and 0 bases respectively, with 10 bases between them. CDR1 is MNHNY and CDR2 is SVGAGI in the germline V gene (reference sequence). CDR3 length: 15 amino acids. CDR3 protein: CASSLRQSNTGELFF. The CDR3 coding sequence is TGTGCCAGCAGTCTCCGACAATCGAACACCGGGGAGCTGTTTTTT.

V usage is TRBV5-1 and J usage is TRBJ1-2; 7 positions match TRBD1. The trim removed 4 bases at V and 4 bases at J, leaving 10 bases unmatched. The germline V gene has CDR1 SGHRS and CDR2 YFSETQ. The CDR3 is made up of 15 amino acids. CDR3 in amino acids: CASSNGQVGTYGYTF. Here the CDR3 DNA reads TGCGCCAGCAGCAACGGACAGGTCGGCACCTATGGCTACACCTTC.

This clone was recorded a few times. The V call is TRBV7-8, the J call TRBJ2-3, with 11 bases matching TRBD2. The CDR3 runs 13 residues. Germline assignment: CDR1 SGHVS and CDR2 FQNEAQ. With 6 bases clipped from V and 9 bases from J, the junction kept 5 bases outside the gene matches. The chain's CDR3 is CASRLAGEWTQYF. The CDR3 nucleotides read TGTGCCAGCAGACTAGCGGGGGAGTGGACGCAGTATTTT.

CDR3 region: CASSPPRRTAADTQYF. The CDR3 nucleotides are TGTGCCAGCTCACCACCGAGAAGGACTGCGGCAGATACGCAGTATTTT. The chain links TRBV18 to TRBJ2-3; weak D call: TRBD2 (5 bases). The length of the CDR3 is 16 residues. Trimming shortened V by 0 bases and J by 4 bases, and 14 bases separated the two germline ends. Per germline, CDR1 KGHSH and CDR2 LQKENI.

This rearrangement joins TRBV11-2 to TRBJ2-1; the match to TRBD1 covers 7 bases. This CDR3 is 14 amino acids long. Germline values: CDR1 SGHAT, CDR2 FQNNGV. Germline trimming cut 3 bases from V and 7 bases from J; bases unmatched to any gene: 6. The CDR3, as DNA: TGTGCCAGCAGCTTTGGACAGGATCATAATGAGCAGTTCTTC. Protein: CASSFGQDHNEQFF. Complete variable domain (other parts from reference TRBV11-2 and TRBJ2-1): EAGVAQSPRYKIIEKRQSVAFWCNPISGHATLYWYQQILGQGPKLLIQFQNNGVVDDSQLPKDRFSAERLKGVDSTLKIQPAKLEDSAVYLCASSFGQDHNEQFFGPGTRLTVL.

The chain's CDR3 is CASSVGTSTGELFF. DNA of the CDR3: TGTGCCAGCAGCGTCGGGACAAGCACCGGGGAGCTGTTTTTT. The chain links TRBV9 to TRBJ2-2, with D possibly matching TRBD1 (6 bases). CDR1 and CDR2 from the germline V gene are SGDLS and YYNGEE. With 2 bases removed from V and 4 bases from J, the gap between germline ends came to 9 bases. This CDR3 has 14 residues. Drawing the rest from reference TRBV9 and TRBJ2-2, the complete variable domain is DSGVTQTPKHLITATGQRVTLRCSPRSGDLSVYWYQQSLDQGLQFLIQYYNGEERAKGNILERFSAQQFPDLHSELNLSSLELGDSALYFCASSVGTSTGELFFGEGSRLTVL.

The chain recombines TRBV4-1 with TRBJ2-2; 9 bases line up with TRBD2. There are 20 residues in the CDR3. CDR1 MGHRA and CDR2 YSYEKL come from the germline V gene. Germline trimming cut 1 base from V and 6 bases from J; bases unmatched to any gene: 18. In DNA, the CDR3 is TGCGCCAGCAGCCAAGGAGGCGGGGGGGAGACCTTGGGATACGCCGGGGAGCTGTTTTTT. Protein: CASSQGGGGETLGYAGELFF.

The chain joins TRBV30 to TRBJ1-1, with 9 bases identical to TRBD1. V lost 1 base and J lost 4; bases outside the gene matches: 7. The CDR3 length is 15 residues. CDR1 GTSNPN and CDR2 SVGIG come from the germline V gene (reference sequence). The CDR3 protein is CAWSEWTGEGTEAFF. The CDR3 nucleotides read TGTGCCTGGAGTGAATGGACAGGGGAAGGCACTGAAGCTTTCTTT.

This clone has a handful of counts. The CDR3 DNA sequence: TGTGCCAGCAGCGTTTGGGCAGGGATTAGCAATCAGCCCCAGCATTTT. As protein: CASSVWAGISNQPQHF. J is TRBJ1-5 and V is TRBV7-2; TRBD1 might be the D (5 bases). CDR3 length equals 16 residues. Germline V CDR1 and CDR2: SGHTA, FQGNSA. The V end lost 5 bases, the J end lost 0 bases, and 14 bases lay between the germline ends.

The rearrangement links TRBV11-1 to TRBJ2-4, with a possible D match to TRBD1 (6 bases). CDR3 length: 14 amino acids. CDR1 and CDR2 (germline): SGHAT, FQDESV (reference sequence). V lost 7 bases to trimming and J lost 6 bases, with 16 bases between them. This CDR3 reads CASKERPRGNIQYF. In DNA form, the CDR3 reads TGTGCCAGCAAGGAACGCCCCAGGGGAAACATTCAGTACTTC.

This chain connects TRBV19 to TRBJ1-4, with D possibly being TRBD1 (5 bases). The CDR3 has 15 amino acids. V was trimmed by 3 bases and J by 6 bases, leaving 14 bases between them. The germline gives CDR1 LNHDA, CDR2 SQIVND (reference sequence). CDR3 DNA: TGTGCCAGTAGTATCCGCGGGGGGGAAGATGAAAAACTGTTTTTT. Translating gives CASSIRGGEDEKLFF.

The chain couples TRBV7-9 to TRBJ1-1, with a possible D match to TRBD1 (6 bases). The CDR3 contains 15 residues. The ends were cut back, 4 bases at V and 2 bases at J, with 14 bases in the middle. Germline CDR1 and CDR2: SEHNR and FQNEAQ (reference sequence). The CDR3 is CASSSRTAGNTEAFF. Written as DNA, the CDR3 is TGTGCCAGCAGCTCTAGGACAGCGGGAAACACTGAAGCTTTCTTT.